This entry concerns a single T cell receptor beta chain. The method was immunoSEQ multiplex PCR; TCRdb's version includes in-frame clones alone and lacks a portion of them. The profile shows 70,000 or so clones, about nine tenths of them singletons. The data are from a study of OX40 agonist ivuxolimab in advanced cancers. This specimen was CD4+ or CD8+ T cells sorted from blood, taken in a trial of the OX40 agonist ivuxolimab. This sequence was found in an adult with an advanced solid tumor such as melanoma, head and neck, liver or kidney cancer.

The CDR3 sequence: CASSLASGRTDTQYF. CDR3 DNA sequence: TGTGCCAGCAGCTTAGCGTCAGGGCGTACAGATACGCAGTATTTT. The chain recombines TRBV7-9 with TRBJ2-3; D is possibly TRBD1 (5 bases). The CDR3 has 15 residues. Trimming shortened V by 0 bases and J by 3 bases, and 10 bases separated the two germline ends. Looked up from germline, CDR1 is SEHNR and CDR2 is FQNEAQ (reference sequence).